The 10 T cell receptor beta chains listed next were all sequenced from one sample in a study of post-analysis software for immune sequencing data (dated by TCRdb to 2015 to 2017). Their target antigens are unknown. Findings and caveats that apply to the study as a whole: Significantly higher frequencies in patients than in controls were found for roughly 5 TRBV segments, including TRBV5-6, TRBV5-1 and TRBV20-1.

The library was generated by PCR. The sequencing machine was an Illumina HiSeq 2500. To reduce PCR and sequencing biases, unique molecular identifiers were incorporated into the TCR beta cDNA libraries. TCRdb took the public reads, trimmed them with fastp at Q25, ran MiXCR for clone calling and kept in-frame beta chains. One record per CDR3 amino acid sequence lists the most common genes and DNA. The sample has more than 500,000 distinct CDR3 sequences on record, around 34% of them singletons. In total, the top ten clones hold 4.5% to 7.5% of the sample. The sequenced sample consisted of blood. The receptor set was obtained from a girl aged 2 to 17 with multiple sclerosis.

This chain connects TRBV29-1 to TRBJ2-6, with 10 bases aligning to TRBD1. Germline V lookup: CDR1 SQVTM, CDR2 ANQGSEA. J lost 0 bases, V lost 1 base, and 6 bases had no gene match. This CDR3 region has 18 residues. CDR3 residues: CSVEGRTGGSSGANVLTF. CDR3 nucleotide sequence: TGCAGCGTTGAAGGTCGGACAGGGGGTAGCTCTGGGGCCAACGTCCTGACTTTC.

The sample holds a few counts of this clonotype. The V call is TRBV12-3 or TRBV12-4, the J call TRBJ2-7; 7 bases fit TRBD1. The CDR3 runs to 15 residues. Germline trimming cut 6 bases from V and 6 bases from J; bases unmatched to any gene: 14. The CDR3 protein is CASRGEEGALGEQYF. The CDR3 DNA follows: TGTGCCAGCAGGGGCGAAGAGGGGGCTCTCGGCGAGCAGTACTTC.

This clonotype was seen a handful of times. CDR3 amino acids: CSASLPTGLSEAFF. The DNA for the CDR3 is TGCAGTGCTAGTCTCCCGACAGGGCTCTCTGAAGCTTTCTTT. This chain connects TRBV20-1 to TRBJ1-1; 7 bases map to TRBD1. Germline trimming cut 3 bases from V and 6 bases from J; bases unmatched to any gene: 10. This CDR3 is 14 amino acids long. CDR1 and CDR2 (germline): DFQATT, SNEGSKA (reference sequence).

This clonotype has only a few counts. The chain combines TRBV7-2 with TRBJ2-3, with D uncertain. CDR3 length: 14 amino acids. V lost 3 bases to trimming and J lost 4 bases, with 11 bases between them. Germline V lookup: CDR1 SGHTA, CDR2 FQGNSA. The CDR3 loop is CASSLAPWPDTQYF. The CDR3 nucleotides read TGTGCCAGCAGCTTGGCCCCTTGGCCAGATACGCAGTATTTT.

This chain connects TRBV29-1 to TRBJ1-2, with 8 bases identical to TRBD1. The CDR3 consists of 12 residues. Looked up from germline, CDR1 is SQVTM and CDR2 is ANQGSEA. Trimming removed 4 bases from V and 7 bases from J; junction bases left unmatched: 5. This CDR3 is CSVAIGQGGYTF. In DNA, the CDR3 is TGCAGCGTTGCTATTGGACAGGGTGGCTACACCTTC.

CDR3 in amino acids: CSLRVREQFF. Here the CDR3 DNA reads TGCAGCCTCAGGGTCCGCGAGCAGTTCTTC. This chain uses TRBV20-1 with TRBJ2-1; maybe TRBD1 (5 bases). The CDR3 has 10 amino acids. From germline, CDR1 is DFQATT and CDR2 SNEGSKA (reference sequence).

This clonotype was picked up a small number of times. The chain carries TRBV7-9 and TRBJ1-2; D remains unclear. The CDR3 spans 15 residues. V lost 2 bases and J 3 bases, leaving 13 bases between the germline ends. The V gene's germline CDR1 is SEHNR and CDR2 FQNEAQ (reference sequence). The chain's CDR3 is CASSLTDEGDYGYTF. In DNA, the CDR3 is TGTGCCAGCAGCTTAACGGACGAGGGAGACTATGGCTACACCTTC.

The chain combines TRBV4-1 with TRBJ1-5; D gene ambiguous. V lost 0 bases to trimming and J lost 0 bases, with 6 bases between them. The CDR3 has 15 residues. Germline V gives CDR1 MGHRA, CDR2 YSYEKL. In nucleotides, the CDR3 is TGCGCCAGCAGCCAAGATACACTTAGCAATCAGCCCCAGCATTTT. Protein sequence: CASSQDTLSNQPQHF.

The chain joins TRBV27 to TRBJ1-2, with TRBD1 matching 9 bases. This CDR3 spans 14 amino acids. Germline CDR1 reads MNHEY; CDR2 reads SMNVEV (reference sequence). Losses at the gene ends were 6 bases for V and 7 bases for J; bases not matched to a gene: 9. CDR3 sequence (DNA): TGTGCCAGCAGGAAGACAGGGGGATCTATTGGCTACACCTTC. This codes for CASRKTGGSIGYTF.

The rearrangement joins TRBV12-3 or TRBV12-4 to TRBJ1-2; possible D gene TRBD1, 6 bases. This CDR3 region has 15 residues. Deletions cut 8 bases from V and 4 bases from J, with 20 bases between. Here the CDR3 DNA reads TGTGCCAGCGTTATGCATCCGGACAGCCTCTATGGCTACACCTTC. Amino acid sequence: CASVMHPDSLYGYTF.